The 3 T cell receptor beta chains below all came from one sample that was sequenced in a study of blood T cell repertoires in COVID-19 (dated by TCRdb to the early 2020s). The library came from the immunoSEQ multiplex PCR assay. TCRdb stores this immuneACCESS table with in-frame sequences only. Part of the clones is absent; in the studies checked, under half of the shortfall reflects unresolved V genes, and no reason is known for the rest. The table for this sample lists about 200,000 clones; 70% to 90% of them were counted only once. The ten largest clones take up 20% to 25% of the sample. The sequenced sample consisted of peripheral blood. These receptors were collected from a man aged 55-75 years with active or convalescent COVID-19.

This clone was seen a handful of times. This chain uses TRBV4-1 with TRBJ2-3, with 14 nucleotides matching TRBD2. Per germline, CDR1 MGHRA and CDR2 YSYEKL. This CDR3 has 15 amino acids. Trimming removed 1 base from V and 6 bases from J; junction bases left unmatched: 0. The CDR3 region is CASSQGLAGGDTQYF. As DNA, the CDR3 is TGCGCCAGCAGCCAAGGACTAGCGGGGGGGGATACGCAGTATTTT.

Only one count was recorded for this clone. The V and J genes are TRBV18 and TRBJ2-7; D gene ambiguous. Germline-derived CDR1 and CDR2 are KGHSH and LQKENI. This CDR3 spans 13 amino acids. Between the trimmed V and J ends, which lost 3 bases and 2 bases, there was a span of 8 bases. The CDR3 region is CASSPGSTYEQYF. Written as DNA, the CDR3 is TGTGCCAGCTCACCCGGTTCAACCTACGAGCAGTACTTC.

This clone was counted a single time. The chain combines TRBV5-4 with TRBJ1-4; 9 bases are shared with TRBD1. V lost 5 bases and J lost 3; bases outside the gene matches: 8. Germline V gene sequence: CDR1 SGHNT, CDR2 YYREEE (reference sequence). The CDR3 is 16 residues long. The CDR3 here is CASSRKTGGANEKLFF. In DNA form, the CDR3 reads TGTGCCAGCAGTCGAAAGACAGGGGGAGCTAATGAAAAACTGTTTTTT.